These 10 T cell receptor beta chains originate from one sample sequenced in a study of cytomegalovirus exposure and HLA in healthy donors. The PCR used 60 Vbeta and 13 Jbeta primers. TCRdb keeps only in-frame clones here, not all; method: immunoSEQ multiplex PCR. The data hold under 200,000 clones, with approximately 78% observed a single time. The sequenced sample was PBMCs. The receptors were gathered from a male donor in good health and CMV-seropositive.

V and J are TRBV7-9 and TRBJ2-1; TRBD1 agrees at 8 bases. CDR1 and CDR2 (germline): SEHNR, FQNEAQ (reference sequence). Unmatched junction bases numbered 8, after V lost 5 bases and J lost 5 bases. This CDR3 has 15 amino acids. CDR3 nucleotide sequence: TGTGCCAGCAGCCCAGACAGGGGCGGAGACAATGAGCAGTTCTTC. It translates to CASSPDRGGDNEQFF.

This clone has just a few counts. The gene calls are TRBV18 and TRBJ1-1; possibly TRBD1 for D (6 bases). There are 17 residues in the CDR3. The germline V gene has CDR1 KGHSH and CDR2 LQKENI. Trimming stripped 3 bases from V and 1 base from J, with 18 bases between. The CDR3, as DNA: TGTGCCAGCTCACCGGCCGCGGGGGCCGGGGCGAACACTGAAGCTTTCTTT. Encoded protein: CASSPAAGAGANTEAFF.

The rearrangement links TRBV7-7 to TRBJ2-7; D is ambiguous. The germline V gene encodes CDR1 SSHAT and CDR2 FNYEAQ (reference sequence). CDR3 length: 13 amino acids. The V end lost 1 base, the J end lost 1 base, and 5 bases lay between the germline ends. In nucleotides, the CDR3 is TGTGCCAGCAGCTTAGGGCGGTCCTACGAGCAGTACTTC. Translation: CASSLGRSYEQYF.

This clone was counted once. The rearrangement joins TRBV30 to TRBJ1-5; 8 nucleotides line up with TRBD1. Germline CDR1 reads GTSNPN; CDR2 reads SVGIG (reference sequence). This CDR3 comprises 12 residues. Germline trimming cut 6 bases from V and 5 bases from J; bases unmatched to any gene: 3. The CDR3 region has the DNA TGTGCCTGCGGACAGGGTCATCAGCCCCAGCATTTT. This translates into CACGQGHQPQHF.

The V call is TRBV5-4, the J call TRBJ2-2; 10 bases map to TRBD2. Germline CDR1 is SGHNT and CDR2 is YYREEE (reference sequence). The CDR3 is 15 amino acids. V lost 1 base, J lost 6 bases, and 3 bases stayed unmatched. DNA of the CDR3: TGTGCCAGCAGCTTGAGCGGGGGGGCAGCCGGGGAGCTGTTTTTT. It translates to CASSLSGGAAGELFF.

DNA of the CDR3: TGTGCCAGCAGCGTTCAGGGGTCGAGAGAAAAACTGTTTTTT. Protein sequence: CASSVQGSREKLFF. V and J are TRBV9 and TRBJ1-4, with D perhaps TRBD1 (6 bases). The germline gives CDR1 SGDLS, CDR2 YYNGEE. The germline V and J ends were trimmed by 2 bases and 8 bases, with 13 bases remaining between them. The CDR3 consists of 14 residues.

CDR3 bases: TGTGCCAGCAGCGTAGGAACACAGGGGCTCAATGGCTACACCTTC. Protein product: CASSVGTQGLNGYTF. The V and J genes are TRBV9 and TRBJ1-2, with 7 nucleotides matching TRBD1. With V trimmed by 0 bases and J by 6 bases, 8 bases remained unmatched. Germline V gene lookup returns CDR1 SGDLS and CDR2 YYNGEE. The CDR3 has 15 residues.

Written as DNA, the CDR3 is TGTGCCAGCAGCCTATGGACAGGAGACAACTATGGCTACACCTTC. Protein sequence: CASSLWTGDNYGYTF. The gene calls are TRBV7-2 and TRBJ1-2; 7 nucleotides line up with TRBD1. The V and J ends lost 5 bases and 2 bases, in that order; junction bases with no gene match: 8. In germline, CDR1 is SGHTA, CDR2 FQGNSA. CDR3 length: 15 amino acids.

This rearrangement joins TRBV30 to TRBJ2-1; weak D call: TRBD1 (6 bases). Trimming shortened V by 5 bases and J by 12 bases, and 17 bases separated the two germline ends. Germline values: CDR1 GTSNPN, CDR2 SVGIG (reference sequence). The CDR3 runs to 12 residues. The CDR3 loop is CAWGLLGTPQFF. The DNA for the CDR3 is TGTGCCTGGGGTCTCCTGGGGACACCGCAGTTCTTC. The complete variable domain, with remaining parts taken from reference TRBV30 and TRBJ2-1, reads SQTIHQWPATLVQPVGSPLSLECTVEGTSNPNLYWYRQAAGRGLQLLFYSVGIGQISSEVPQNLSASRPQDRQFILSSKKLLLSDSGFYLCAWGLLGTPQFFGPGTRLTVL.

The rearrangement links TRBV27 to TRBJ1-1; tentatively, D is TRBD1 (6 bases). V was cut by 0 bases and J by 1 base, with 6 bases left in between. The CDR3 has 14 residues. Germline V gene data show CDR1 as MNHEY and CDR2 as SMNVEV (reference sequence). Here the CDR3 DNA reads TGTGCCAGCAGTTTATCGGGACAGAACACTGAAGCTTTCTTT. Protein product: CASSLSGQNTEAFF.